The present T cell receptor (beta chain) was sequenced within a study of shared clonotypes between healthy human individuals. Amplification in unsorted PBMC replicate PCRs started from about 280 ng DNA, which equals about 30,000 T cell genomes. Using immunoSEQ multiplex PCR, the repertoire was profiled, and TCRdb retains in-frame clones only, with some absent. The table records hundreds of thousands of clones, around 81% of them present only once. There are 15 residues in the CDR3. CDR1 is SQVTM, CDR2 ANQGSEA, per germline. V was shortened by 3 bases and J by 4 bases, with 18 bases between the two germline ends. With respect to this clone: Its target is unknown. With a much larger clone just one base away, this may be a read error. Other DNA sequences within the sample encode an identical CDR3.

Study-wide results and caveats: A small donor pool kept down the genetic and exposure-history diversity that was represented.

This receptor was taken from a middle-aged woman in good health. Some clones in this sample may be carry-over from other donors' samples. The chain joins TRBV29-1 to TRBJ1-1; D gene ambiguous. Sequencing used PBMCs. The CDR3 DNA sequence: TGCAGCGTTGATAAAGAAGGGATTGGTATCACTGAAGCTTTCTTT. It translates to CSVDKEGIGITEAFF.